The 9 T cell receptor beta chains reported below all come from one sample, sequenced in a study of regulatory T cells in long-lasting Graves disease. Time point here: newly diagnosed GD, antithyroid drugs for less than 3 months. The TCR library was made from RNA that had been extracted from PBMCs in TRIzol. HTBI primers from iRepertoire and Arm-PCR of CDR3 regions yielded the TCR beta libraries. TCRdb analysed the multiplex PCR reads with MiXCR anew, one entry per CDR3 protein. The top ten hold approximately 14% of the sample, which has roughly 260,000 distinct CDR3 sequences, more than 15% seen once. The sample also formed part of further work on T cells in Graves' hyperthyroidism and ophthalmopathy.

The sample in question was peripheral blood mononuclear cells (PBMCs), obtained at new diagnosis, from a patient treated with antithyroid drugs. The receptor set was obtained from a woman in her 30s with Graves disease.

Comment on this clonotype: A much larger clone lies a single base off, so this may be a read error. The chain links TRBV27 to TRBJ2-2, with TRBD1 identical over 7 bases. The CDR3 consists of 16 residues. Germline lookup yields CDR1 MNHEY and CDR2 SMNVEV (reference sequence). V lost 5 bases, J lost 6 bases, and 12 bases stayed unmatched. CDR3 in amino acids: CASSDKRQGPAGELFF. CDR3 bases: TGTGCCAGCAGTGATAAACGACAGGGACCGGCCGGGGAGCTGTTTTTT.

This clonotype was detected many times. In nucleotides, the CDR3 is TGTGCCAGCAGCGTGATAAGCAACACTGAAGCTTTCTTT. Its translation is CASSVISNTEAFF. This chain uses TRBV6-2 or TRBV6-3 with TRBJ1-1; D is unresolved. CDR3 length: 13 residues. Germline V gene lookup returns CDR1 MNHEY and CDR2 SVGEGT. Trimming left V 6 bases short and J 2 bases short, with 10 bases between.

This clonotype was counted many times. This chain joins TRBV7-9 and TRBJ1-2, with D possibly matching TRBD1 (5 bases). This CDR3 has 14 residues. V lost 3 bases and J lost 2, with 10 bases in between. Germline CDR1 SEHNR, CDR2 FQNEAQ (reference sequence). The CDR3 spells CASSFSGRNYGYTF. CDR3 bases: TGTGCCAGCAGCTTTTCGGGACGGAACTATGGCTACACCTTC.

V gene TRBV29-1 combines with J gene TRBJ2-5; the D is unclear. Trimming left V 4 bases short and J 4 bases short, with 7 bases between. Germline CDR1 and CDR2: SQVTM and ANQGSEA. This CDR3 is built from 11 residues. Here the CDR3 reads CSVVLGETQYF. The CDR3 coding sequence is TGCAGCGTTGTCCTCGGAGAGACCCAGTACTTC.

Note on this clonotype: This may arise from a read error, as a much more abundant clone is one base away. This chain's CDR3 is CASSGDRGEKLFF. The CDR3 DNA reads TGTGCCAGCAGCGGGGACAGGGGTGAAAAACTGTTTTTT. The rearrangement uses TRBV7-9 and TRBJ1-4; TRBD1 matches at 10 bases. V trimming: 5 bases; J trimming: 7 bases; junction bases outside the gene matches: 1. This CDR3 comprises 13 residues. Per the germline V gene, CDR1 is SEHNR and CDR2 is FQNEAQ (reference sequence).

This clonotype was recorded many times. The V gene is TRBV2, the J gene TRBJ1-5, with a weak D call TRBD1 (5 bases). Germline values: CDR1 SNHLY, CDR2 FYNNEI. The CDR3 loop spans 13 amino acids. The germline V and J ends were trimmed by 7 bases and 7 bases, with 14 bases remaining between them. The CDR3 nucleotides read TGTGCCAGCATGGGGCAGGGAAGGCAGCCCCAGCATTTT. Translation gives CASMGQGRQPQHF.

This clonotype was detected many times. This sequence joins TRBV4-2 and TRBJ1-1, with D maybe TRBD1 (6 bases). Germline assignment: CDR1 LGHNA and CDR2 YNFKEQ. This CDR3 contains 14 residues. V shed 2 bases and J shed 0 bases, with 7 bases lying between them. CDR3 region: CASSQRGLNTEAFF. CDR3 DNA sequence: TGTGCCAGCAGCCAAAGGGGGTTGAACACTGAAGCTTTCTTT.

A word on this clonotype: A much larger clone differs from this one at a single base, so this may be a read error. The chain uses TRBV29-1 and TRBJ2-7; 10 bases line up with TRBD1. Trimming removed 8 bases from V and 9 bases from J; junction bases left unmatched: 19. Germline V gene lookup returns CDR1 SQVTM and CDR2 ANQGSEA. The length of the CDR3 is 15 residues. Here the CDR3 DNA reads TGCAGCCACACATCCGGGACAGGGGCCTCGGGCGGGCAGTACTTC. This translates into CSHTSGTGASGGQYF.

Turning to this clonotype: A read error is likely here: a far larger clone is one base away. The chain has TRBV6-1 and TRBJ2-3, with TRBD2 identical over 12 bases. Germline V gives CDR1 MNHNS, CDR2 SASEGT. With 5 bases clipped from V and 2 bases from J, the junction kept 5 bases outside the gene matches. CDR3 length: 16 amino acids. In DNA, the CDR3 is TGTGCCAGCAGTCTACGACTAGCGGGGGTCACAGATACGCAGTATTTT. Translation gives CASSLRLAGVTDTQYF.